Below, one T cell receptor (beta chain) is given with its context. The germline V gene has CDR1 SQVTM and CDR2 ANQGSEA. This CDR3 spans 11 amino acids. The V and J ends lost 6 bases and 9 bases respectively, with 13 bases between them. TCRdb passed the 5' RACE reads through MiXCR, listing each CDR3 protein once. The table has 110,000 or so distinct CDR3 sequences, 22% seen once. These data originate in a study of T-cell memory formation after mild COVID-19. The sequence was obtained from a man younger than 35 who had mild COVID-19 (a few samples of this study predate the infection). Cell type and time point are not known. The V and J genes are TRBV29-1 and TRBJ2-3; perhaps TRBD2 as D (6 bases). Sequencing was done on a sample of PBMCs or a T cell subset sorted from them (not recorded which). CDR3 in amino acids: CSVPRERTQYF. In DNA, the CDR3 is TGCAGCGTCCCCCGGGAGAGGACGCAGTATTTT.